The entry below gives a single TCR beta chain sequence along with its context. Its antigen is as yet unknown. The record originates from a study of cytomegalovirus exposure and HLA in healthy donors. Study results and caveats: As a later analysis showed, a missense DCLRE1C variant was linked to trimming of TCR beta V- and J-genes. Most likely, a cluster of highly shared sequence variants arose as a sequencing artifact. The authors later found HLA-associated TCR beta chains more clonally expanded than equally common others.

CDR1 KGHSH and CDR2 LQKENI come from the germline V gene. This CDR3 is 15 amino acids long. J lost 4 bases, V lost 1 base, and 2 bases had no gene match. It was with 60 Vbeta and 13 Jbeta primers that the PCR ran. Repertoires were generated with immunoSEQ multiplex PCR, while TCRdb's copy carries only in-frame clones and drops some. The top ten hold nearly 4% of the sample, which has 150,000 or so clones, 77% seen once. The origin of this receptor is a male donor in good health and CMV-seronegative. J is TRBJ2-3 and V is TRBV18; the match to TRBD2 covers 10 bases. The sequencing sample was made of PBMCs. The CDR3 nucleotides are TGTGCCAGCTCACCACAAGCGGGGGGGCCAGATACGCAGTATTTT. Translation: CASSPQAGGPDTQYF.